These T cell receptor beta chains were read from a single sample in a study of blood T cell repertoires in COVID-19. TCRdb keeps only in-frame clones here, not all; method: immunoSEQ multiplex PCR. Of around 260,000 clones listed, 65% to 90% are singletons. The sequenced sample was peripheral blood. The receptors stem from a human donor in a cohort sampled during active COVID-19. Each CDR3 is given with its conserved first and last residue. A D gene is named only where the DNA matches it firmly. Only some rows state a clone size, as once, few, many or a class for expanded clones.

TRBJ2-7	TRBV27	NA	NA	CASSYEGVPTYEQYF	TGTGCCAGCAGTTATGAGGGAGTGCCCACCTACGAGCAGTACTTC
TRBJ2-7	TRBV7-9	few	TRBD2	CASSSRGTSGPYEQYF	TGTGCCAGCAGCTCCCGCGGTACTAGCGGGCCCTACGAGCAGTACTTC
TRBJ2-3	TRBV28	NA	TRBD2	CASSWAVLAGATDTQYF	TGTGCCAGCAGTTGGGCCGTACTAGCGGGAGCCACAGATACGCAGTATTTT
TRBJ2-1	TRBV9	NA	TRBD2	CASSRTSVSSYNEQFF	TGTGCCAGCAGCCGTACTAGCGTCAGCTCCTACAATGAGCAGTTCTTC
TRBJ1-4	TRBV7-2	NA	NA	CASSKPTGHNEKLFF	TGTGCCAGCAGCAAACCGACAGGCCACAATGAAAAACTGTTTTTT
TRBJ2-3	TRBV5-6	NA	TRBD1	CASQPSRGRAADTQYF	TGTGCCAGCCAGCCGTCCAGGGGGCGCGCCGCAGATACGCAGTATTTT
TRBJ1-5	TRBV10-3	once	NA	CAIRETVNQPQHF	TGTGCCATCAGGGAGACAGTCAATCAGCCCCAGCATTTT
TRBJ2-7	TRBV7-2	NA	TRBD2	CASSRMGGSGSKQYF	TGTGCCAGCAGCCGTATGGGAGGGAGTGGTTCAAAGCAGTACTTC
TRBJ2-3	TRBV10-2	NA	TRBD2	CAISERLAGGTVTDTQYF	TGCGCCATCAGTGAGAGACTAGCGGGAGGGACTGTCACAGATACGCAGTATTTT
TRBJ2-2	TRBV27	NA	NA	CASSLLGGGRGELFF	TGTGCCAGCAGCCTATTGGGAGGGGGGCGAGGGGAGCTGTTTTTT
TRBJ2-5	TRBV12-3/TRBV12-4	NA	NA	CASLGQYQETQYF	TGTGCCTCTCTGGGGCAGTACCAAGAGACCCAGTACTTC
TRBJ2-7	TRBV20-1	NA	TRBD1	CSVGQNYEQYF	TGCAGTGTGGGACAGAATTACGAGCAGTACTTC
TRBJ1-3	TRBV29-1	few	NA	CSGNRGNTIYF	TGCAGCGGGAACAGGGGAAACACCATATATTTT
TRBJ1-1	TRBV6-5	NA	NA	CASSYARSYMNTEAFF	TGTGCCAGCAGTTACGCCAGATCATACATGAACACTGAAGCTTTCTTT
TRBJ2-3	TRBV6-6	once	TRBD1	CASNRGQATDTQYF	TGTGCCAGCAACCGAGGACAGGCCACAGATACGCAGTATTTT
TRBJ2-7	TRBV28	NA	NA	CASRVPQGAYEQYF	TGTGCCAGCAGAGTCCCGCAGGGTGCCTACGAGCAGTACTTC
TRBJ2-3	TRBV28	NA	TRBD2	CASSLYAGRATDTQYF	TGTGCCAGCAGTTTATACGCAGGGAGGGCCACAGATACGCAGTATTTT
TRBJ2-1	TRBV2	NA	NA	CASMVADKFF	TGTGCCAGCATGGTAGCTGATAAGTTCTTC
TRBJ2-5	TRBV15	NA	TRBD2	CATSRGGGGQETQYF	TGTGCCACCAGCAGAGGCGGGGGGGGCCAAGAGACCCAGTACTTC
TRBJ2-3	TRBV9	NA	TRBD2	CASSVDGRSGGADTQYF	TGTGCCAGCAGCGTAGACGGACGGAGCGGGGGAGCAGATACGCAGTATTTT
TRBJ2-7	TRBV6-1	NA	NA	CASSEAGGWFYEQYF	TGTGCCAGCAGTGAAGCAGGAGGATGGTTCTACGAGCAGTACTTC
TRBJ2-7	TRBV29-1	few	NA	CSVWGGHEQYF	TGCAGCGTCTGGGGGGGGCACGAGCAGTACTTC
TRBJ2-1	TRBV4-1	NA	TRBD2	CASSQVIPGGRAARFF	TGCGCCAGCAGCCAAGTAATTCCAGGCGGGAGGGCCGCGAGGTTCTTC
TRBJ1-3	TRBV2	NA	TRBD1	CASNRDRAVGNTIYF	TGTGCCAGCAACCGGGACAGGGCGGTCGGAAACACCATATATTTT
TRBJ2-1	TRBV5-1	NA	TRBD1	CASSSGQEPNEQFF	TGCGCCAGCAGCTCGGGACAGGAACCGAATGAGCAGTTCTTC
TRBJ2-2	TRBV29-1	once	NA	CSVADTGELFF	TGCAGCGTTGCGGACACCGGGGAGCTGTTTTTT
TRBJ2-5	TRBV28	NA	NA	CASLGGGGETQYF	TGTGCCAGCCTGGGTGGGGGAGGAGAGACCCAGTACTTC
TRBJ1-6	TRBV4-1	NA	NA	CASSQDLAGIGSPLHF	TGCGCCAGCAGCCAAGATTTGGCAGGGATAGGGTCACCCCTCCACTTT
TRBJ1-1	TRBV29-1	NA	NA	CSVDLYTEAFF	TGCAGCGTTGATTTATACACTGAAGCTTTCTTT